The present T cell receptor (beta chain) was sequenced within a study of a mutant IDH1 vaccine in newly diagnosed glioma. About the research overall: Treated patients, averaging 40.4 years, were 62.5% male and around 38% female. Prior therapy was radiotherapy, temozolomide, or both; most received both.

Time point specified: week 11, during vaccination. Doses comprised 300 ug of mutant IDH1 20-mer peptide each, plus topical imiquimod. The table came from immunoSEQ multiplex PCR; TCRdb's copy has only in-frame clones and leaves some out. The sample records some 130,000 clones, over 75% being singletons. The CDR3 covers 18 residues. Trimming took 4 bases from V and 0 from J, leaving 20 bases between them. CDR1 and CDR2 from the germline V gene are SGHTA and FQGNSA. To note about this clone: No antigen is known for it.

The source was PBMCs, collected from a glioma patient whose treatment included an IDH1 peptide vaccine. The TCR was taken from a man between 40 and 49 years old with glioma. V is TRBV7-2 and J is TRBJ2-3; a possible D gene is TRBD1 (6 bases). The CDR3 is CASSSSGEREPSTDTQYF. CDR3 DNA: TGTGCCAGCAGCTCCTCAGGGGAGAGAGAACCTAGCACAGATACGCAGTATTTT.